This paragraph reports one T cell receptor (beta chain). Assay used: immunoSEQ multiplex PCR; TCRdb lists only in-frame clones, some missing. The sample includes over 65,000 clones, approximately 93% of them seen just once. This entry belongs to a study of T cell changes during pregnancy in multiple sclerosis. The germline gives CDR1 ENHRY, CDR2 SYGVKD. V gave up 6 bases and J gave up 3 bases, with 14 bases separating them. The CDR3 has 14 amino acids. The source is a female donor with multiple sclerosis, enrolled in a pregnancy study. The rearrangement links TRBV10-3 to TRBJ1-1; D is possibly TRBD1 (6 bases). The sample here was peripheral blood, taken in the first trimester of pregnancy. CDR3: CAIRITGTDTEAFF. As DNA, the CDR3 is TGTGCCATCAGAATCACAGGGACCGACACTGAAGCTTTCTTT.